These 27 T cell receptor beta chains were all obtained from the same sample, sequenced in a study of human T cells and chemical hapten exposure. Indicated time point: pre-sensitization, week 0. Regarding treatment: therapeutic diphenylcyclopropenone sensitization with weekly scalp DPC. TCRdb independently ran MiXCR on the RACE reads; one entry per CDR3 protein. The data hold 62,000 or so distinct CDR3 sequences, with approximately 11% observed a single time. Source: whole blood, taken in connection with sensitization to the hapten diphenylcyclopropenone (DPC). These receptors were collected from a woman aged 45-59 years with alopecia areata. Some clones in this sample may be carry-over from other donors' samples.

There are a few counts of this clonotype. The rearrangement links TRBV5-1 to TRBJ2-2, with D possibly being TRBD2 (6 bases). The CDR3 is made up of 16 amino acids. The germline CDR1 and CDR2 sequences are SGHRS and YFSETQ. Trimming took off 1 base at V and 1 base at J, with 11 bases between the two ends. CDR3 sequence: CASSLPGVMNTGELFF. In DNA form, the CDR3 reads TGCGCCAGCAGCTTGCCGGGAGTTATGAACACCGGGGAGCTGTTTTTT.

This clonotype was counted a few times. The chain couples TRBV10-3 to TRBJ1-4; D is possibly TRBD1 (5 bases). Germline V gene data show CDR1 as ENHRY and CDR2 as SYGVKD. The CDR3 is made up of 11 amino acids. V was trimmed by 4 bases and J by 10 bases, leaving 7 bases between them. The CDR3 sequence: CAISGQGKLFF. CDR3 DNA sequence: TGTGCCATCAGTGGGCAGGGAAAACTGTTTTTT.

This clonotype was seen repeatedly, ten times or more. This chain uses TRBV20-1 with TRBJ2-3, with D uncertain. The V and J ends lost 3 bases and 10 bases respectively, with 14 bases between them. This CDR3 is built from 12 residues. CDR1 DFQATT and CDR2 SNEGSKA come from the germline V gene (reference sequence). The CDR3 reads CSASPAPSAQYF. The CDR3 nucleotides are TGCAGTGCTAGTCCAGCCCCCTCAGCGCAGTATTTT.

J is TRBJ2-7 and V is TRBV2; 10 bases fit TRBD1. The CDR3 extends over 14 amino acids. Germline values: CDR1 SNHLY, CDR2 FYNNEI. J was trimmed by 2 bases and V by 6 bases; bases with no gene match: 4. The CDR3 DNA reads TGTGCCAGCAGAACCGGGACAGGGGCCTACGAGCAGTACTTC. It translates to CASRTGTGAYEQYF.

This clonotype appeared many times. V and J are TRBV7-3 and TRBJ2-2; unclear D gene. CDR3 length: 15 residues. Germline V gene data show CDR1 as SGHTA and CDR2 as FQGTGA. V gave up 5 bases and J gave up 1 base, with 11 bases separating them. Here the CDR3 DNA reads TGTGCCAGCAGCAAATGGTCGGGGAACACCGGGGAGCTGTTTTTT. Protein sequence: CASSKWSGNTGELFF.

This chain uses TRBV25-1 with TRBJ1-1, with 9 nucleotides matching TRBD1. This CDR3 comprises 13 residues. J was trimmed by 3 bases and V by 6 bases; bases with no gene match: 2. Per germline, CDR1 MGHDK and CDR2 SYGVNS. The CDR3 coding sequence is TGTGCCAGCAGCAGACAGGGGGACACTGAAGCTTTCTTT. Its protein is CASSRQGDTEAFF.

This clonotype was observed at least ten times. This sequence joins TRBV29-1 and TRBJ2-7, with D unclear. V was shortened by 4 bases and J by 6 bases, with 10 bases between the two germline ends. Germline loops: CDR1 SQVTM, CDR2 ANQGSEA. The CDR3 totals 11 residues. The CDR3 is CSVADGSEQYF. CDR3 nucleotides: TGCAGCGTTGCTGACGGCAGCGAGCAGTACTTC.

This clonotype has ten or more counts. V usage is TRBV7-9 and J usage is TRBJ1-4, with 8 bases lining up with TRBD1. The germline V gene has CDR1 SEHNR and CDR2 FQNEAQ (reference sequence). V dropped 1 base and J dropped 7; count of bases not matched to a gene: 5. The CDR3 length is 15 residues. CDR3 sequence: CASSLGQGAIEKLFF. The CDR3, as DNA: TGTGCCAGCAGCTTAGGGCAGGGGGCCATTGAAAAACTGTTTTTT.

Ten or more counts support this clonotype. This rearrangement joins TRBV7-3 to TRBJ2-2, with D unresolved. Trimming took off 2 bases at V and 6 bases at J, with 10 bases between the two ends. Germline V lookup: CDR1 SGHTA, CDR2 FQGTGA. CDR3 length equals 14 residues. The CDR3 sequence: CASSLLAGPGELFF. The CDR3 coding sequence is TGTGCCAGCAGCTTACTTGCCGGGCCCGGGGAGCTGTTTTTT.

Ten or more counts support this clonotype. The chain employs TRBV27 and TRBJ1-5; no definite D call. Germline V gives CDR1 MNHEY, CDR2 SMNVEV (reference sequence). With 6 bases removed from V and 9 bases from J, the gap between germline ends came to 15 bases. The CDR3 consists of 13 residues. This chain's CDR3 is CASSGAGSGPQHF. The CDR3 bases are TGTGCCAGCAGCGGCGCAGGCTCAGGGCCCCAGCATTTT.

This clonotype showed up just a few times. The CDR3 spells CACNSEGGSMGEQYF. The DNA for the CDR3 is TGTGCCTGCAATTCGGAAGGCGGGAGTATGGGCGAGCAGTACTTC. The chain couples TRBV7-7 to TRBJ2-7, with 7 nucleotides matching TRBD2. Germline loops: CDR1 SSHAT, CDR2 FNYEAQ (reference sequence). The CDR3 loop spans 15 amino acids. V lost 11 bases to trimming and J lost 6 bases; unmatched junction nucleotides: 19.

This clonotype has more than one count but fewer than ten. The CDR3 loop reads CASSRRTSGNTGELFF. In DNA, the CDR3 is TGTGCCAGCAGCCGACGGACTAGCGGGAACACCGGGGAGCTGTTTTTT. The genes are TRBV3-1 and TRBJ2-2; 10 bases line up with TRBD2. The V gene end was trimmed by 4 bases and the J gene end by 1 base; junction bases not matched to a gene: 3. The CDR3 is 16 residues long. Germline loops: CDR1 LGHDT, CDR2 YNNKEL (reference sequence). The variable domain in full, completed from reference TRBV3-1 and TRBJ2-2, reads DTAVSQTPKYLVTQMGNDKSIKCEQNLGHDTMYWYKQDSKKFLKIMFSYNNKELIINETVPNRFSPKSPDKAHLNLHINSLELGDSAVYFCASSRRTSGNTGELFFGEGSRLTVL.

This clonotype appeared a few times. The chain has TRBV7-6 and TRBJ1-6; 7 nucleotides agree with TRBD1. The CDR3 runs to 16 residues. Germline V gene lookup returns CDR1 SGHVS and CDR2 FNYEAQ. J was trimmed by 6 bases and V by 5 bases; bases with no gene match: 10. For the CDR3, the DNA is TGTGCCAGCAGCGCCCGAGACAGGGTTTCTAATTCACCCCTCCACTTT. This gives the protein CASSARDRVSNSPLHF.

The rearrangement uses TRBV7-7 and TRBJ2-7; the D gene is possibly TRBD1 (5 bases). Germline V gives CDR1 SSHAT, CDR2 FNYEAQ (reference sequence). The CDR3 runs 15 residues. Trimming shortened V by 5 bases and J by 2 bases, and 16 bases separated the two germline ends. Here the CDR3 reads CASSLRVGAPYEQYF. CDR3 in DNA: TGTGCCAGCAGCCTACGAGTAGGGGCCCCCTACGAGCAGTACTTC.

This clonotype has just a few counts. This chain uses TRBV12-3 or TRBV12-4 with TRBJ1-1; D unclear. The CDR3 contains 15 residues. V dropped 5 bases and J dropped 1 base, with 14 bases sitting between them. The CDR3 bases are TGTGCCAGCAGTGACACCCCACAGCAGAACACTGAAGCTTTCTTT. It codes for CASSDTPQQNTEAFF.

This clonotype was recorded at least ten times. The chain employs TRBV9 and TRBJ2-1; TRBD2 agrees at 12 bases. Germline V CDR1 and CDR2: SGDLS, YYNGEE. Losses at the gene ends were 3 bases for V and 4 bases for J; bases not matched to a gene: 8. The CDR3 sequence is 17 residues long. The CDR3 protein is CASSAGLAGGPYNEQFF. CDR3 coding DNA: TGTGCCAGCAGCGCCGGCCTAGCGGGAGGGCCGTACAATGAGCAGTTCTTC.

This clonotype was detected a few times. DNA of the CDR3: TGCAGTGCTAGTAACCCGTTGGGGCCGAACACTGAAGCTTTCTTT. Translation gives CSASNPLGPNTEAFF. The chain combines TRBV20-1 with TRBJ1-1, with a tentative D call TRBD1 (5 bases). The V gene's germline CDR1 is DFQATT and CDR2 SNEGSKA (reference sequence). The CDR3 has 15 residues. V was clipped by 3 bases and J by 1 base, with 15 bases between them.

This clonotype was seen many times. This sequence joins TRBV20-1 and TRBJ2-1; D remains ambiguous. Germline V lookup: CDR1 DFQATT, CDR2 SNEGSKA (reference sequence). This CDR3 is 17 amino acids long. The V end lost 1 base, the J end lost 4 bases, and 20 bases lay between the germline ends. CDR3 in amino acids: CSARAASRPRRYNEQFF. DNA for the CDR3: TGCAGTGCTAGAGCGGCCTCGAGACCGCGACGGTACAATGAGCAGTTCTTC.

This clonotype was counted many times. This rearrangement joins TRBV10-3 to TRBJ2-1; either TRBD1 or TRBD2 may supply D (5 bases each). This CDR3 has 14 amino acids. CDR1 and CDR2 from the germline V gene are ENHRY and SYGVKD. The V and J ends lost 0 bases and 9 bases respectively, with 12 bases between them. CDR3 in amino acids: CAISESRGRSEQFF. The CDR3 bases are TGTGCCATCAGTGAGTCGAGGGGCAGGTCTGAGCAGTTCTTC.

This clonotype has a count of ten or more. The chain uses TRBV15 and TRBJ2-3; D is undetermined. Germline loops: CDR1 LNHNV, CDR2 YYDKDF (reference sequence). This CDR3 is 14 amino acids long. V lost 0 bases to trimming and J lost 5 bases, with 9 bases between them. CDR3 coding DNA: TGTGCCACCAGCAGAGATCTGGGCGGAGATACGCAGTATTTT. It translates to CATSRDLGGDTQYF.

This clonotype has more than one count but fewer than ten. V and J are TRBV7-3 and TRBJ2-3; the match to TRBD1 covers 10 bases. V gave up 6 bases and J gave up 6 bases; unmatched junction bases: 9. Germline assignment: CDR1 SGHTA and CDR2 FQGTGA. This CDR3 is 15 amino acids long. The CDR3 DNA sequence: TGTGCCAGCAGTTCCCCGGGACAGGGGTTGGATACGCAGTATTTT. Translated, it gives CASSSPGQGLDTQYF.

CDR3 residues: CASSVVVAGVPGTQYF. The CDR3 DNA reads TGTGCCAGCAGTGTGGTGGTAGCGGGGGTTCCCGGTACGCAGTATTTT. The V call is TRBV6-1, the J call TRBJ2-3; TRBD2 aligns across 9 bases. This CDR3 has 16 amino acids. V dropped 4 bases and J dropped 8; count of bases not matched to a gene: 13. The germline V gene has CDR1 MNHNS and CDR2 SASEGT.

For this clonotype: A read error may be the cause here, since a much bigger clone is one base away. J is TRBJ2-3 and V is TRBV29-1; a weak D match, TRBD2 (6 bases). From germline, CDR1 is SQVTM and CDR2 ANQGSEA. The length of the CDR3 is 14 residues. The V end lost 0 bases, the J end lost 6 bases, and 13 bases lay between the germline ends. Here the CDR3 reads CSVEDRESRDTQYF. In DNA form, the CDR3 reads TGCAGCGTTGAAGATCGGGAGTCTAGGGATACGCAGTATTTT.

In its sample, this clonotype was seen many times. The chain carries TRBV12-3 or TRBV12-4 and TRBJ1-1; D not certain. V was pared by 6 bases and J by 11 bases, with 13 bases between. The CDR3 loop spans 11 amino acids. CDR3 DNA: TGTGCCAGCAGCGCCGGCCGCAGGGCTTTCTTT. As protein: CASSAGRRAFF.

This chain links TRBV3-1 with TRBJ2-1; 8 bases map to TRBD2. V trimming: 4 bases; J trimming: 5 bases; junction bases outside the gene matches: 10. Germline V CDR1 and CDR2: LGHDT, YNNKEL (reference sequence). The CDR3 contains 16 residues. The CDR3 reads CASSPRTSSGNNEQFF. CDR3 bases: TGTGCCAGCAGCCCTAGGACTAGCTCGGGTAACAATGAGCAGTTCTTC.

Ten or more counts support this clonotype. The chain combines TRBV6-5 with TRBJ1-3; no firm D call. V was clipped by 6 bases and J by 0 bases, with 9 bases between them. Germline values: CDR1 MNHEY, CDR2 SVGAGI. CDR3 length: 14 amino acids. The CDR3 coding sequence is TGTGCCAGCAGCCGGAGTTACTCTGGAAACACCATATATTTT. Its translation: CASSRSYSGNTIYF.

A few counts support this clonotype. The chain employs TRBV6-6 and TRBJ2-7, with D perhaps matching TRBD1 or TRBD2 (5 bases each). V was trimmed by 2 bases and J by 2 bases, leaving 16 bases between them. The CDR3 spans 16 residues. CDR1 MNHNY and CDR2 SVGAGI come from the germline V gene (reference sequence). The CDR3 protein is CASSYSRVGTTYEQYF. CDR3 in DNA: TGTGCCAGCAGTTACAGTAGGGTTGGGACCACCTACGAGCAGTACTTC.